The 10 T cell receptor beta chains reported below all come from one sample, sequenced in a study of cytomegalovirus exposure and HLA in healthy donors (dated by TCRdb to about 2017). Receptor amplification or capture employed the immunoSEQ multiplex PCR assay. The multiplex PCR relied on a mix of 60 forward primers for TCR Vbeta segments and 13 reverse primers for TCR Jbeta segments. This is the immuneACCESS table as TCRdb keeps it, with only in-frame sequences that have V and J called. A part of the clones is gone; compared with another copy, unresolved V genes explain less than half, and the rest is unexplained. The sample table contains about 140,000 clones; only one count was recorded for about 81% of them. About 8.1% of the sample belongs to the ten largest clones. The specimen sequenced was PBMCs. These receptors were taken from a woman in her 50s in good health and CMV-seropositive.

This clone was seen once. The rearrangement joins TRBV10-3 to TRBJ1-2, with 12 bases matching TRBD1. Germline V lookup: CDR1 ENHRY, CDR2 SYGVKD. After removal of 7 bases from V and 3 bases from J, the junction contained 3 bases not matched to a gene. CDR3 length: 14 amino acids. CDR3 protein: CAIKGTGGDYGYTF. The CDR3, as DNA: TGTGCCATCAAGGGGACAGGGGGCGACTATGGCTACACCTTC.

Comment on this clone: Sequence at one end of the junction differs from germline and may be a read error. CDR3 in amino acids: CAGSIRTGQNTGELFF. The CDR3 DNA reads as TGTGCCGGCAGCATAAGGACAGGGCAAAACACCGGGGAGCTGTTTTTT. The chain uses TRBV5-4 and TRBJ2-2; 8 nucleotides line up with TRBD1. Germline V gene lookup returns CDR1 SGHNT and CDR2 YYREEE (reference sequence). The CDR3 runs to 16 residues.

CDR3 amino acids: CASSLRAQGWEKLFF. In DNA form, the CDR3 reads TGTGCCAGCAGTTTAAGGGCACAGGGCTGGGAAAAACTGTTTTTT. V is TRBV27 and J is TRBJ1-4; tentative D call: TRBD1 (6 bases). This CDR3 has 15 amino acids. Between the trimmed V and J ends, which lost 2 bases and 8 bases, there was a span of 15 bases. The V gene's germline CDR1 is MNHEY and CDR2 SMNVEV (reference sequence).

The V gene is TRBV11-2, the J gene TRBJ2-5, with 7 bases matching TRBD2. Trimming took 3 bases from V and 5 from J; bases not matched to a gene: 9. CDR3 length: 15 residues. The germline gives CDR1 SGHAT, CDR2 FQNNGV. The CDR3 DNA is TGTGCCAGCAGCTTGGTGGACTGGGAGGGGGAGACCCAGTACTTC. Translated: CASSLVDWEGETQYF.

The J gene is TRBJ2-1, the V gene TRBV6-4; 14 bases line up with TRBD2. The CDR3 sequence is 15 residues long. Trimming cost V 2 bases and J 6 bases; bases outside gene matches: 0. Germline values: CDR1 MRHNA, CDR2 SNTAGT. CDR3 in amino acids: CASSDGTSGGNEQFF. The CDR3 DNA reads TGTGCCAGCAGTGACGGGACTAGCGGGGGCAATGAGCAGTTCTTC.

The gene calls are TRBV7-2 and TRBJ2-3, with 7 bases that match TRBD1. Germline CDR1 and CDR2: SGHTA and FQGNSA. CDR3 length equals 16 residues. J was trimmed by 2 bases and V by 1 base; bases with no gene match: 6. Here the CDR3 reads CASSLGQGRATDTQYF. CDR3 coding DNA: TGTGCCAGCAGCTTAGGACAGGGAAGGGCCACAGATACGCAGTATTTT.

This chain connects TRBV4-3 to TRBJ1-1; no reliable D call. V lost 1 base and J 1 base, leaving 4 bases between the germline ends. The CDR3 sequence is 13 residues long. Germline CDR1 LGHNA, CDR2 YSLEER. CDR3 sequence reads: CASSQGANTEAFF. The CDR3 nucleotides read TGCGCCAGCAGCCAAGGGGCGAACACTGAAGCTTTCTTT.

The chain joins TRBV5-6 to TRBJ2-1, with TRBD2 identical over 13 bases. Germline V gene lookup returns CDR1 SGHDT and CDR2 YYEEEE. CDR3 size: 16 residues. V shed 4 bases, J shed 8 bases, and the junction held 9 bases outside the gene matches. This CDR3 is CASSPTLAGGPDEQFF. The CDR3 DNA follows: TGTGCCAGCAGCCCTACACTAGCGGGGGGGCCGGATGAGCAGTTCTTC.

DNA of the CDR3: TGTGCCAGTAGACCGGACAGGCGCTATGGCTACACCTTC. Amino acids: CASRPDRRYGYTF. The rearrangement uses TRBV6-5 and TRBJ1-2; 7 bases are shared with TRBD1. V lost 9 bases and J lost 4; bases outside the gene matches: 8. The CDR3 runs 13 residues. Per the germline V gene, CDR1 is MNHEY and CDR2 is SVGAGI.

This chain uses TRBV4-2 with TRBJ2-2, with a possible D match to TRBD2 (5 bases). The CDR3 is 15 amino acids. Germline lookup yields CDR1 LGHNA and CDR2 YNFKEQ. The V gene lost 0 bases and the J gene lost 4 bases, with 9 bases spanning the gap. CDR3 region: CASSQDRAGTGELFF. In nucleotides, the CDR3 is TGTGCCAGCAGCCAAGATAGGGCGGGCACCGGGGAGCTGTTTTTT.